This passage covers 14 T cell receptor beta chains from one sample sequenced in a study of vaccination and CD4 T cells after COVID-19. The antigens these receptors bind are not known. Treatment indicated: roughly 11-day PBMC culture with coronavirus spike peptide pools or control peptides (ViraFEST assay). Sequencing of DNA taken from cultured CD4+ T cells relied on the Oncomine TCR Beta short-read assay. TCRdb re-called the PCR reads through MiXCR, storing one row per CDR3 protein. The data show some 15,000 distinct CDR3 sequences, with 30% to 40% seen just once and around 5.6% held by the top ten. The source material was CD4+ T cells from blood, cultured in vitro, sampled before SARS-CoV-2 vaccination. The receptors stem from a human donor who had recovered from COVID-19.

The chain joins TRBV5-1 to TRBJ2-2; D unclear. Germline V CDR1 and CDR2: SGHRS, YFSETQ. The CDR3 is 17 residues long. V was clipped by 4 bases and J by 4 bases, with 20 bases between them. CDR3 amino acids: CASSIFTRLQSTGELFF. CDR3 bases: TGCGCCAGCAGCATTTTCACTCGGCTGCAAAGCACCGGGGAGCTGTTTTTT.

V is TRBV11-2 and J is TRBJ1-5, with unresolved D. The germline gives CDR1 SGHAT, CDR2 FQNNGV. The CDR3 has 14 residues. Trimming took 5 bases from V and 4 from J, leaving 12 bases between them. CDR3 loop: CASSPLSGNQPQHF. DNA for the CDR3: TGTGCCAGCAGCCCCCTGAGTGGTAATCAGCCCCAGCATTTT.

This rearrangement joins TRBV14 to TRBJ2-1; 7 nucleotides align to TRBD2. The CDR3 consists of 17 residues. Germline V gene lookup returns CDR1 SGHDN and CDR2 FVKESK. Trimming at V came to 5 bases and at J to 0 bases, leaving 10 bases not matched to a gene. This CDR3 is CASSFRRGRSSYNEQFF. CDR3 DNA: TGTGCCAGCAGCTTTCGGCGGGGGAGGAGCTCCTACAATGAGCAGTTCTTC.

This chain uses TRBV10-3 with TRBJ1-3; possible D gene TRBD1, 5 bases. Trimming took off 10 bases at V and 0 bases at J, with 13 bases between the two ends. CDR1 and CDR2 (germline): ENHRY, SYGVKD. This CDR3 region has 14 residues. The CDR3 region is CAKQPRDSGNTIYF. Here the CDR3 DNA reads TGTGCCAAACAGCCCAGGGACTCTGGAAACACCATATATTTT.

This clonotype was counted between two and nine times. This CDR3 reads CASSDLGVVGELFF. The CDR3, as DNA: TGTGCCAGCAGTGACCTAGGGGTCGTCGGGGAGCTGTTTTTT. This chain joins TRBV27 and TRBJ2-2; D may be TRBD1 (5 bases). V lost 5 bases to trimming and J lost 7 bases, with 14 bases between them. Germline CDR1 and CDR2: MNHEY and SMNVEV (reference sequence). This CDR3 region has 14 residues.

This clonotype showed up just a few times. J is TRBJ2-3 and V is TRBV6-1, with 7 bases aligning to TRBD1. This CDR3 is built from 15 residues. After removal of 6 bases from V and 0 bases from J, the junction contained 6 bases not matched to a gene. Germline V gene lookup returns CDR1 MNHNS and CDR2 SASEGT. CDR3 in amino acids: CASSLTGHSTDTQYF. Written as DNA, the CDR3 is TGTGCCAGCAGCTTGACAGGGCATAGCACAGATACGCAGTATTTT.

This clonotype was counted only a few times. This chain connects TRBV20-1 to TRBJ2-5; 8 bases match TRBD2. Per the germline V gene, CDR1 is DFQATT and CDR2 is SNEGSKA (reference sequence). Trimming cost V 4 bases and J 0 bases; bases outside gene matches: 10. CDR3 length: 16 residues. The DNA of the CDR3 is TGCAGTGCTAATCTACCGGCTAGCGGGTACCAAGAGACCCAGTACTTC. It specifies CSANLPASGYQETQYF.

This clonotype occurred a few times. The V call is TRBV12-3 or TRBV12-4, the J call TRBJ1-1, with 8 bases matching TRBD1. The J segment lost 2 bases and the V segment lost 4 bases, leaving 3 bases of the junction unmatched. The CDR3 contains 14 residues. The CDR3 DNA reads TGTGCCAGCAGTTGGGCAGGGGGCAACACTGAAGCTTTCTTT. This translates into CASSWAGGNTEAFF.

The gene calls are TRBV4-1 and TRBJ2-2; 13 nucleotides align to TRBD2. Germline CDR1 and CDR2: MGHRA and YSYEKL. The CDR3 extends over 16 amino acids. V lost 2 bases and J lost 9; bases outside the gene matches: 6. In DNA, the CDR3 is TGCGCCAGCAGCCAACGACTAGCGGGGGGAACCAGGGAGCTGTTTTTT. Its protein product is CASSQRLAGGTRELFF.

Written as DNA, the CDR3 is TGCGCCAGCAGCCGGGGACTAGCGGGAGAGGAGACCCAGTACTTC. Encoded protein: CASSRGLAGEETQYF. The V and J genes are TRBV5-1 and TRBJ2-5, with 14 bases lining up with TRBD2. The CDR3 covers 15 residues. Germline V CDR1 and CDR2: SGHRS, YFSETQ. V lost 4 bases, J lost 5 bases, and 4 bases stayed unmatched.

The J gene is TRBJ1-1, the V gene TRBV6-5; D unresolved. The CDR3 loop spans 14 amino acids. Trimming took 2 bases from V and 4 from J, leaving 11 bases between them. Germline CDR1 and CDR2: MNHEY and SVGAGI. CDR3 sequence reads: CASSYAGLGTEAFF. The CDR3 nucleotides are TGTGCCAGCAGTTACGCGGGATTAGGCACTGAAGCTTTCTTT.

The J gene is TRBJ1-2, the V gene TRBV7-2; D may be TRBD1 (6 bases). The germline gives CDR1 SGHTA, CDR2 FQGNSA. The CDR3 extends over 15 amino acids. Trimming cost V 7 bases and J 3 bases, with 18 bases left between them. For the CDR3, the DNA is TGTGCCAGCACTCCTTGGCAGGGGAGAGACTATGGCTACACCTTC. As protein: CASTPWQGRDYGYTF.

The chain carries TRBV7-2 and TRBJ2-3; 7 bases are shared with TRBD2. This CDR3 has 17 amino acids. CDR1 is SGHTA, CDR2 FQGNSA, per germline. V trimming: 5 bases; J trimming: 1 base; junction bases outside the gene matches: 12. CDR3 amino acids: CASSPPGAGEGTDTQYF. The CDR3 nucleotides are TGTGCCAGCAGCCCCCCCGGGGCGGGGGAGGGCACAGATACGCAGTATTTT. The whole variable domain, remainder taken from reference TRBV7-2 and TRBJ2-3, is GAGVSQSPSNKVTEKGKDVELRCDPISGHTALYWYRQSLGQGLEFLIYFQGNSAPDKSGLPSDRFSAERTGGSVSTLTIQRTQQEDSAVYLCASSPPGAGEGTDTQYFGPGTRLTVL.

This clonotype appeared a few times. V usage is TRBV6-5 and J usage is TRBJ1-5; D unclear. Trimming took off 4 bases at V and 3 bases at J, with 4 bases between the two ends. The CDR3 has 12 residues. CDR1 is MNHEY, CDR2 SVGAGI, per germline. The CDR3 DNA is TGTGCCAGCAGTTTCCCCAATCAGCCCCAGCATTTT. Its translation is CASSFPNQPQHF.